This T cell receptor (beta chain) was observed in a study of vaccination and CD4 T cells after COVID-19. The CDR3 covers 16 residues. Trimming removed 1 base from V and 4 bases from J, with 14 bases in between. CDR1 MNHNS and CDR2 SASEGT come from the germline V gene. TCRdb passed the PCR reads through MiXCR, listing each CDR3 protein once. In the table there are about 20,000 distinct CDR3 sequences, 60% of which are singletons. The genes are TRBV6-1 and TRBJ2-1; D is perhaps TRBD2 (5 bases). The source is a human donor who had recovered from COVID-19. The material was CD4+ T cells from blood, obtained after SARS-CoV-2 vaccination. Here the CDR3 DNA reads TGTGCCAGCAGTGAAGGGGCGGGCCGGTCGTACAATGAGCAGTTCTTC. Translation: CASSEGAGRSYNEQFF.